The source of this T cell receptor beta chain is a study of blood T cell repertoires in COVID-19. Germline CDR1 is MDHEN and CDR2 is SYDVKM. V was shortened by 10 bases and J by 0 bases, with 7 bases between the two germline ends. This CDR3 is 13 amino acids long. In the original workflow: Reference gene primer amplification in the assay estimated nucleated cell counts. Only in-frame clones appear in the TCRdb table, and some are missing; sequencing was by immunoSEQ multiplex PCR. The DNA was the basis for D and trimming; V, J and clone size are from that table. Of 200,000 to 300,000 clones listed, 85% to 90% were seen once; the top ten hold under 5%.

This receptor was identified in a young woman who had recovered from COVID-19. The chain couples TRBV28 to TRBJ1-6; D is unclear. The sample taken for sequencing was PBMCs or T cells enriched from blood (not recorded which). The DNA of the CDR3 is TGTGCCACCTTGAGCTCCTATAATTCACCCCTCCACTTT. Amino acid sequence: CATLSSYNSPLHF.